This TCR beta chain stems from a study of blood T cell repertoires in COVID-19. Original handling: Estimation of nucleated cell counts was performed using reference gene primer amplification. The data were produced by immunoSEQ multiplex PCR, yet TCRdb's version contains in-frame clones alone and is incomplete. From that table come the V and J calls and clone size; the DNA was used to work out D and trimming. The table includes 50,000 to 60,000 clones, nearly 90% detected once. The V segment lost 5 bases and the J segment 3 bases; nucleotides outside the gene matches: 6. The CDR3 totals 14 residues. Germline CDR1 is LNHDA and CDR2 is SQIVND (reference sequence).

The specimen sequenced was peripheral blood. The V and J genes are TRBV19 and TRBJ2-7; 8 bases line up with TRBD1. This sequence originates from a man aged 55 to 70 with acute or convalescent COVID-19. The CDR3 loop is CASSAGTGSYEQYF. In DNA, the CDR3 is TGTGCCAGTAGTGCCGGGACAGGTAGCTACGAGCAGTACTTC.